This T cell receptor (beta chain) was found in a study of CD8+ T cells in alopecia areata. This clone was found a few times. CD4+ and CD8+ T cells were sorted from PBMCs. After isolation, RNA underwent reverse transcription to generate cDNA as the sequencing template. Repertoires were generated with immunoSEQ multiplex PCR, while TCRdb's copy carries only in-frame clones and drops some. The table includes 120,000 or so clones, roughly two fifths detected once. Trimming stripped 4 bases from V and 3 bases from J, with 10 bases between. The V gene's germline CDR1 is SQVTM and CDR2 ANQGSEA. The CDR3 runs 13 residues.

The TCR comes from a human donor with alopecia areata. Sequencing was performed on CD4+ T cells sorted from blood. This chain connects TRBV29-1 to TRBJ1-5; D unclear. The CDR3 DNA reads as TGCAGCGTTGGGGAAGGGATCAATCAGCCCCAGCATTTT. It yields the protein CSVGEGINQPQHF.